The present entry profiles one T cell receptor beta chain with its context. Generated by immunoSEQ multiplex PCR, the TCRdb table keeps only in-frame clones and is missing some. Of around 21,000 clones in the sample, approximately 89% are singletons; the top ten hold about 7.2%. V lost 3 bases, J lost 8 bases, and 3 bases stayed unmatched. The CDR3 spans 15 residues. CDR1 and CDR2 from the germline V gene are LGHNA and YNFKEQ. The sample originates from a study of PD-1 and CTLA-4 blockade in melanoma. The V gene is TRBV4-2, the J gene TRBJ2-1; 14 bases agree with TRBD2. The receptor was derived from a human donor with melanoma. The sequences come from CD8+ T cells from peripheral blood, collected before anti-PD-1 treatment. The CDR3 DNA is TGTGCCAGCAGCCAGACTAGCGGGGGGGCCGATGAGCAGTTCTTC. Residues: CASSQTSGGADEQFF.